The 3 T cell receptor beta chains in this list originate from one sample, sequenced in a study of human T cells and chemical hapten exposure. Via MiXCR, TCRdb re-called the RACE reads, giving one row per CDR3 protein. The repertoire consists of over 85,000 distinct CDR3 sequences, with about 9% occurring once and the leading ten covering approximately 1.9%. Time point described: patch test 2, 6 weeks after DPC sensitization. As for treatment: therapeutic diphenylcyclopropenone sensitization with weekly scalp DPC. The material sequenced was whole blood, taken in connection with sensitization to the hapten diphenylcyclopropenone (DPC). The receptors derive from a woman aged 35 to 49 with alopecia areata. Some clones in this sample may be carry-over from other donors' samples.

This clonotype was counted at least ten times. The chain uses TRBV20-1 and TRBJ2-1, with 8 bases that match TRBD2. Germline CDR1 DFQATT, CDR2 SNEGSKA (reference sequence). V lost 3 bases and J lost 3; bases outside the gene matches: 4. The CDR3 totals 14 residues. CDR3 in amino acids: CSASPLAGYNEQFF. In nucleotides, the CDR3 is TGCAGTGCTAGCCCCCTAGCGGGCTACAATGAGCAGTTCTTC.

Only a few counts were recorded for this clonotype. The chain uses TRBV30 and TRBJ2-5, with 7 bases that match TRBD2. J lost 5 bases, V lost 3 bases, and 9 bases had no gene match. This CDR3 is built from 14 residues. Germline lookup yields CDR1 GTSNPN and CDR2 SVGIG (reference sequence). DNA of the CDR3: TGTGCCTGGAGGGAATCTGGGCGGGGGGAGACCCAGTACTTC. Protein product: CAWRESGRGETQYF.

This chain links TRBV29-1 with TRBJ2-3, with TRBD2 as a possible D gene (5 bases). The germline V and J ends were trimmed by 4 bases and 2 bases, with 10 bases remaining between them. This CDR3 spans 13 amino acids. Germline V gene lookup returns CDR1 SQVTM and CDR2 ANQGSEA. The DNA for the CDR3 is TGCAGCGTTGGGACTCTCGTCACAGATACGCAGTATTTT. Translation gives CSVGTLVTDTQYF.